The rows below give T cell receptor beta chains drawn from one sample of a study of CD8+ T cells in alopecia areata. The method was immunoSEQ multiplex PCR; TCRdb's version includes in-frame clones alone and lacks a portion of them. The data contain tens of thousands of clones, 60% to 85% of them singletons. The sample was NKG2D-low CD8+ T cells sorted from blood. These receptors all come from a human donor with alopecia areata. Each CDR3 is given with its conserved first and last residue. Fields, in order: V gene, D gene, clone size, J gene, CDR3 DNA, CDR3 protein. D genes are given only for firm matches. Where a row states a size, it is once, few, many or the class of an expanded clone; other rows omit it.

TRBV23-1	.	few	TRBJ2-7	TGCGCCAGCAGAACCTACGAGCAGTACTTC	CASRTYEQYF
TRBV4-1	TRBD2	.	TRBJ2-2	TGCGCCAGCAGCCAAAGCCACGGCGCGGGGGTGGAGCTGTTTTTT	CASSQSHGAGVELFF
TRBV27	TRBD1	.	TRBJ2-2	TGTGCCAGCAGTTTAATGACAGGGGCCAACACCGGGGAGCTGTTTTTT	CASSLMTGANTGELFF
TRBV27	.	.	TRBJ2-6	TGTGCCAGCAGTTTATTGCCCCCTGGGGCCAACGTCCTGACTTTC	CASSLLPPGANVLTF
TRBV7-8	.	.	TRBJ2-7	TGTGCCAGCAGCACTAGGGGGAGTAGCCCGAGTTACGAGCAGTACTTC	CASSTRGSSPSYEQYF
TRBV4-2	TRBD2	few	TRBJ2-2	TGTGCCAGCAGCCAACTAGCGGGAGACACCGGGGAGCTGTTTTTT	CASSQLAGDTGELFF
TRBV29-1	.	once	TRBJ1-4	TGCAGCGTAAGGTTGTTAGCTAATGAAAAACTGTTTTTT	CSVRLLANEKLFF
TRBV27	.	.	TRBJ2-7	TGTGCCAGCAGTTTTGGCAGGGGCACCTACGAGCAGTACTTC	CASSFGRGTYEQYF
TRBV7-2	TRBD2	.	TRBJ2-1	TGTGCCAGCAGCTTCCTAGCGGGTGGGGGCTACAATGAGCAGTTCTTC	CASSFLAGGGYNEQFF
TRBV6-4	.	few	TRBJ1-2	TGTGCCAGCAGTGCCTCTGGAGAGGGGCATGGCTACACCTTC	CASSASGEGHGYTF
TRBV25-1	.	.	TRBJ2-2	TGTGCCAGCAGTGAGGCGAACACCGGGGAGCTGTTTTTT	CASSEANTGELFF
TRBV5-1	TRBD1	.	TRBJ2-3	TGCGCCAGCAGCCCCGGACAGGGCCCAGATACGCAGTATTTT	CASSPGQGPDTQYF
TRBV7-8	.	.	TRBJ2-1	TGTGCCAGCATACCGGAGGCGGGCAATGAGCAGTTCTTC	CASIPEAGNEQFF
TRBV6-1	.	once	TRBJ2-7	TGTGCCAGCAACCGGGACAAACCATACGAGCAGTACTTC	CASNRDKPYEQYF
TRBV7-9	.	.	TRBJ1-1	TGTGCCAGCAGTTCCGGGTCGAACACTGAAGCTTTCTTT	CASSSGSNTEAFF
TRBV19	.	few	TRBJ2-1	TGTGCCAGTAGTCCCGCCCCCGGGGGCCCGTACAATGAGCAGTTCTTC	CASSPAPGGPYNEQFF
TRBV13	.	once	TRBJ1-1	TGTGCCAGCAGCTTATACAGTAGAACTGAAGCTTTCTTT	CASSLYSRTEAFF
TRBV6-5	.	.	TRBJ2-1	TGTGCCAGCAGTGACCAGGGATATGAGCAGTTCTTC	CASSDQGYEQFF
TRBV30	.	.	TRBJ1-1	TGTGCCTGGAACGAAGGGGGGGAGGACACTGAAGCTTTCTTT	CAWNEGGEDTEAFF
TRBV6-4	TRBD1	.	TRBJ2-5	TGTGCCAGCAGTTACACTCTTGGACAGGGCAGGGAGACCCAGTACTTC	CASSYTLGQGRETQYF
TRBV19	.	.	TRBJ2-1	TGTGCCAGTAGTATGACTGCGTCTTTTAGCTCCTACAATGAGCAGTTCTTC	CASSMTASFSSYNEQFF
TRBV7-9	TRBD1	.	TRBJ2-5	TGTGCCAGCATCTCCAAAAGGGACAGGGAAGACTTC	CASISKRDREDF
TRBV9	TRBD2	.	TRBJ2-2	TGTGCCAGCAGCGCGGGACTAGGCACCGGGGAGCTGTTTTTT	CASSAGLGTGELFF
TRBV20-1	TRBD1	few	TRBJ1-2	TGCAGCTCAGGGGGCGGCTACACCTTC	CSSGGGYTF
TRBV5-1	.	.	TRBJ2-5	TGCGCCAGCAGCTTGGAAGGGGCCAAAGAGACCCAGTACTTC	CASSLEGAKETQYF
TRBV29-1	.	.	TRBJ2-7	TGCAGCGCCGACGTTGGCTACGAGCAGTACTTC	CSADVGYEQYF
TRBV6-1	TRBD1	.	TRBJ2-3	TGTGCCAGCAGTCAAACAGGGACAGGGGCAGATACGCAGTATTTT	CASSQTGTGADTQYF
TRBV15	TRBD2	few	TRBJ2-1	TGTGCCACCAGCAGCATAGCGGGGTACAATGAGCAGTTCTTC	CATSSIAGYNEQFF
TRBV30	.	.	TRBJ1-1	TGTGCCTGGGGGCCGTCGAACACTGAAGCTTTCTTT	CAWGPSNTEAFF
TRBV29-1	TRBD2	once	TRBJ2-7	TGCAGCGTTGATGGGACTAGCGGGAGGGTTCAGTACTTC	CSVDGTSGRVQYF
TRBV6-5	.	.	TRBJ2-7	TGTGCCAGCAGTTACTCGAGTCTTGGGGCAGTCTACGAGCAGTACTTC	CASSYSSLGAVYEQYF
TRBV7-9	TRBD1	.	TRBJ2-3	TGTGCCAGCAGCCTGGGGACAGTTAGCACAGATACGCAGTATTTT	CASSLGTVSTDTQYF
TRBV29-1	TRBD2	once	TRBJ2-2	TGCAGCGTTGAAACTTTCGGGCGGGAGACCGGGGAGCTGTTTTTT	CSVETFGRETGELFF
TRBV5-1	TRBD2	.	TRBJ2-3	TGCGCCAGCAGCTCAGGCCTAGCGGGGAACACAGATACGCAGTATTTT	CASSSGLAGNTDTQYF
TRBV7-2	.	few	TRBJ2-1	TGTGCCAGCAGCTTATCGGTTGAGCAGTTCTTC	CASSLSVEQFF
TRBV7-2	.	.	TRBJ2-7	TGTGCCAGCAGCCCCGGGACGGCTTGGGGCGAGCAGTACTTC	CASSPGTAWGEQYF
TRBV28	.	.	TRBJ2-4	TGTGCCAGCAGTTTAATTTCGGTACAGTACTTC	CASSLISVQYF
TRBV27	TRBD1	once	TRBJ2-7	TGTGCCAGCAGTCAGGGACAGGGGCTTTACGACGAGCAGTACTTC	CASSQGQGLYDEQYF
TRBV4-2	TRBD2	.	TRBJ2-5	TGTGCCAGCAGCCAAGTTAGCGGCGGGGAGGGAGAGACCCAGTACTTC	CASSQVSGGEGETQYF
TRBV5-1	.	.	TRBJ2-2	TGCGCCAGCAGCTTGGACTGGGAGCTGTTTTTT	CASSLDWELFF
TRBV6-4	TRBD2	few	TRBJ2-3	TGTGCCAGCAGTGACGGGACTAGCGCAGATACGCAGTATTTT	CASSDGTSADTQYF
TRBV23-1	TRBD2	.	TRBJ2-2	TGCGCCAGCAGTCAATCGGGACTAGCTGCGAACACCGGGGAGCTGTTTTTT	CASSQSGLAANTGELFF
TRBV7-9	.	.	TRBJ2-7	TGTGCCAGTTGGCGGCGGGATTTCGACGAGCAGTACTTC	CASWRRDFDEQYF
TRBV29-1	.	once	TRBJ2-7	TGCAGCGTTGAGATCCCGGGACGGGCTTCCTACGAGCAGTACTTC	CSVEIPGRASYEQYF
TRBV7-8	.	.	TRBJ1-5	TGTGCCAGCAGCTACGGACTCGGGGAGCCCCAGCATTTT	CASSYGLGEPQHF
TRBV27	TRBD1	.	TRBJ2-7	TGTGCCAGCAGTTCCCGGGACAGGGCCACCTACGAGCAGTACTTC	CASSSRDRATYEQYF
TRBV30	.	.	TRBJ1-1	TGTGCCTGGAGTGTAACTGACGTCTTCTTT	CAWSVTDVFF
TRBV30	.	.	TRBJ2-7	TGTGCCTGGAGTGTAGGCGGATCCTACGAGCAGTACTTC	CAWSVGGSYEQYF
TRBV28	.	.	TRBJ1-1	TGTGCCAGCAGTTTTTGGGCTGAAGCTTTCTTT	CASSFWAEAFF
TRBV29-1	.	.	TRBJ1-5	TGCAGCGTTGTGTTTCAGCCCCAGCATTTT	CSVVFQPQHF
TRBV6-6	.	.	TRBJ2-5	TGTGCCAGCAGCCCCGGTATTTGGGAGACCCAGTACTTC	CASSPGIWETQYF
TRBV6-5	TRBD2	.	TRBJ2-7	TGTGCCAGCAGTTACTCGACTGGGGGGGCCTACGAGCAGTACTTC	CASSYSTGGAYEQYF